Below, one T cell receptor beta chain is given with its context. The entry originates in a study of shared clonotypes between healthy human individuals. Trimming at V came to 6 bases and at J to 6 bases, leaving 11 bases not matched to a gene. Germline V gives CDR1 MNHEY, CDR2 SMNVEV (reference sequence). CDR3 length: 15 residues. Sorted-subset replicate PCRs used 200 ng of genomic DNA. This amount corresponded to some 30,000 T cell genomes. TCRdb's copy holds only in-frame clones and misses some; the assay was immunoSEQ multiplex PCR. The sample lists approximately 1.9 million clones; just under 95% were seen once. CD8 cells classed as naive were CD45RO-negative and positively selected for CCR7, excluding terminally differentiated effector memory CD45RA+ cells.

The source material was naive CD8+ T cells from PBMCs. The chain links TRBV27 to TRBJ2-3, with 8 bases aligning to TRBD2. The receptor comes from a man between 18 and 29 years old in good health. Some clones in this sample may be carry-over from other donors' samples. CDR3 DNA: TGTGCCAGCAGCTTACTAGCGGCCTCGGGGGATACGCAGTATTTT. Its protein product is CASSLLAASGDTQYF.